These T cell receptor beta chains were read from a single sample in a study of control samples from healthy donors and cancer patients. Repertoires were generated with immunoSEQ multiplex PCR, while TCRdb's copy carries only in-frame clones and drops some. The table includes just over 150,000 clones, more than 85% detected once. Input material: blood. The receptor source for this set is a man aged 45-65 years in good health. The CDR3 runs from the conserved cysteine through the conserved F or W. The D gene is left open where the match is weak. The listing skips clone size in some rows; elsewhere it reads once, few, many or a size class.

abundance,d_gene,v_gene,j_gene,CDR3aa,CDR3nt
once,-,TRBV19,TRBJ2-3,CASSIIAVTDTQYF,TGTGCCAGTAGTATAATAGCTGTGACAGATACGCAGTATTTT
-,-,TRBV21-1,TRBJ2-1,CASSEIRLGVVLYNEQFF,TGTGCCAGCAGCGAAATACGCCTAGGGGTAGTTCTATACAATGAGCAGTTCTTC
-,TRBD1,TRBV5-1,TRBJ2-3,CASSLSGTGWDTQYF,TGCGCCAGCAGCTTGTCGGGGACAGGGTGGGATACGCAGTATTTT
-,-,TRBV5-1,TRBJ2-7,CASSQPSAGPYEQYF,TGCGCCAGCAGCCAACCCTCGGCAGGGCCCTACGAGCAGTACTTC
-,-,TRBV10-3,TRBJ1-6,CAISPDVLNSPLHF,TGTGCCATCAGTCCTGACGTGCTTAATTCACCCCTCCACTTT
-,TRBD1,TRBV13,TRBJ1-1,CASSLAPGQGMGVTEAFF,TGTGCCAGCAGCTTAGCCCCGGGACAGGGGATGGGGGTTACTGAAGCTTTCTTT
-,-,TRBV27,TRBJ1-1,CASSFGYMNTEAFF,TGTGCCAGCAGTTTCGGCTACATGAACACTGAAGCTTTCTTT
-,TRBD1,TRBV24-1,TRBJ1-2,CATSDPGQGSSYGYTF,TGTGCCACCAGTGACCCTGGACAGGGCAGTAGCTATGGCTACACCTTC
-,-,TRBV18,TRBJ2-7,CASSPGSYEQYF,TGTGCCAGCTCACCAGGAAGCTACGAGCAGTACTTC
-,-,TRBV7-2,TRBJ1-2,CASRTGTTGRYTF,TGTGCCAGCAGAACTGGGACCACAGGTCGCTACACCTTC
-,TRBD2,TRBV7-7,TRBJ2-7,CASGVGLAGDYEQYF,TGTGCTAGCGGCGTGGGACTAGCGGGAGACTACGAGCAGTACTTC
-,-,TRBV6-6,TRBJ2-1,CASGTPYNEQFF,TGTGCCAGCGGGACTCCCTACAATGAGCAGTTCTTC
-,TRBD2,TRBV11-2,TRBJ2-1,CASTGLAGSYNEQFF,TGTGCCAGCACCGGACTAGCGGGCTCCTACAATGAGCAGTTCTTC
-,TRBD1,TRBV6-1,TRBJ1-5,CASSDPQGAKPQHF,TGTGCCAGCAGTGATCCCCAGGGGGCTAAGCCCCAGCATTTT
-,-,TRBV11-2,TRBJ2-1,CASSLERMYNEQFF,TGTGCCAGCAGCTTAGAGCGAATGTACAATGAGCAGTTCTTC
-,-,TRBV7-9,TRBJ2-2,CASSSLAVTGELFF,TGTGCCAGCAGCTCGCTAGCCGTCACCGGGGAGCTGTTTTTT
-,-,TRBV13,TRBJ1-6,CASSPTGYYSPLHF,TGTGCCAGCAGCCCGACAGGTTATTATTCACCCCTCCACTTT
-,TRBD1,TRBV27,TRBJ1-1,CASRSRQGTNTEAFF,TGTGCCAGCAGGTCGCGACAGGGGACGAACACTGAAGCTTTCTTT
-,-,TRBV19,TRBJ2-7,CASSRTLASYEQYF,TGTGCCAGTAGTCGGACCCTAGCGTCCTACGAGCAGTACTTC
-,-,TRBV5-6,TRBJ1-5,CASSSQGQGNQPQHF,TGTGCCAGCAGCTCACAGGGTCAGGGCAATCAGCCCCAGCATTTT
-,-,TRBV5-1,TRBJ1-2,CASSLGTVPPGYTF,TGCGCCAGCAGCTTGGGGACAGTTCCGCCCGGCTACACCTTC
-,-,TRBV28,TRBJ2-7,CASSLGNTYEQYF,TGTGCCAGCAGTTTGGGGAATACGTACGAGCAGTACTTC
few,-,TRBV21-1,TRBJ2-7,CASSIGGTGGYEQYF,TGTGCCAGCAGCATAGGTGGGACAGGGGGTTACGAGCAGTACTTC
-,-,TRBV6-5,TRBJ1-1,CASSYSTNSNTEAFF,TGTGCCAGCAGTTACTCGACTAACAGCAACACTGAAGCTTTCTTT
-,TRBD2,TRBV6-5,TRBJ2-2,CASREVTGELFF,TGTGCCAGCCGGGAGGTCACCGGGGAGCTGTTTTTT
once,-,TRBV19,TRBJ2-1,CASSIDYNEQFF,TGTGCCAGTAGTATAGACTACAATGAGCAGTTCTTC
once,TRBD2,TRBV7-3,TRBJ2-1,CASRLLAGVTDNEQFF,TGTGCCAGCAGGTTACTAGCGGGAGTGACAGACAATGAGCAGTTCTTC
-,TRBD1,TRBV5-1,TRBJ2-5,CASSYPQGAMETQYF,TGCGCCAGCAGTTATCCTCAGGGGGCAATGGAGACCCAGTACTTC
-,TRBD2,TRBV3-1/TRBV3-2,TRBJ2-1,CASSQPSGRNNEQFF,TGTGCCAGCAGCCAGCCTAGCGGGAGGAACAATGAGCAGTTCTTC
-,-,TRBV2,TRBJ1-4,CASSERDLGVFF,TGTGCCAGCAGTGAAAGGGATTTGGGGGTGTTTTTT
few,-,TRBV11-2,TRBJ2-7,CASSLTRTYEQYF,TGTGCCAGCAGCTTAACTAGGACCTACGAGCAGTACTTC
-,TRBD2,TRBV4-1,TRBJ2-1,CASSKDGASGKDEQFF,TGCGCCAGCAGCAAAGATGGGGCTAGCGGGAAAGATGAGCAGTTCTTC
-,-,TRBV27,TRBJ1-5,CASSATDSYNQPQHF,TGTGCCAGCAGTGCCACGGACAGTTACAATCAGCCCCAGCATTTT
-,-,TRBV23-1,TRBJ1-5,CASSHFLLSNQPQHF,TGCGCCAGCAGTCACTTCTTACTCTCAAATCAGCCCCAGCATTTT
-,-,TRBV28,TRBJ2-5,CASSLVKGQETQYF,TGTGCCAGCAGTTTAGTGAAGGGGCAAGAGACCCAGTACTTC
-,TRBD1,TRBV18,TRBJ1-2,CASSQNRGEGYTF,TGTGCCAGCTCACAAAACAGGGGTGAGGGCTACACCTTC